These T cell receptor beta chains were read from a single sample in a study of blood T cells in healthy people across ages. Using its own MiXCR run on the 5' RACE reads, TCRdb lists one record per CDR3 protein. The sample lists 600,000 to 650,000 distinct CDR3 sequences; roughly three fifths were seen once. The sequenced sample consisted of blood. These receptors were collected from a man aged 55 to 70 in good health. CDR3s include the opening cysteine and the closing phenylalanine or tryptophan. D genes are given only for firm matches. Expanded clones are given a class, and other clones once, few, many or no size at all.

abundance	d_gene	j_gene	v_gene	CDR3nt	CDR3aa
NA	NA	TRBJ2-3	TRBV20-1	TGCAGTGCCGCGGGGGCCCGGGAGCTTTCCACAGATACGCAGTATTTT	CSAAGARELSTDTQYF
NA	NA	TRBJ2-1	TRBV6-6	TGTGCCAGCAGTTACTCAACCGCCCCCTACAATGAGCGGTTCTTC	CASSYSTAPYNERFF
once	NA	TRBJ1-2	TRBV28	TGTGCCGTCGGGGTGATTTATGGCTACACCTTC	CAVGVIYGYTF
few	TRBD1	TRBJ1-6	TRBV20-1	TGCAGTGCTGGGGACAGGGGATTCTATAATTCACCCCTCCACTTT	CSAGDRGFYNSPLHF
once	TRBD2	TRBJ2-1	TRBV27	TGTGTCAGCAGTTTATCAGCAACGGGGGGAGAGCAGTTCTTC	CVSSLSATGGEQFF
NA	NA	TRBJ2-7	TRBV13	TGTGCCAGCAGCCTCACAGCCGGGCGCGAGCAGTACTTC	CASSLTAGREQYF
NA	NA	TRBJ2-7	TRBV9	TGTGCCAGCAGCGTAGATGCAGGAACCTCCTACGAGCAGTACTTC	CASSVDAGTSYEQYF
NA	TRBD2	TRBJ2-5	TRBV13	TGTGCCAGCAGCTTGTGGACTAGCGGGGGAGGAGAGACCCAGTACTTC	CASSLWTSGGGETQYF
NA	TRBD1	TRBJ1-2	TRBV2	TGTGCCAGCACCCAAGACAGGGACGGGGGCTACACCTTC	CASTQDRDGGYTF
NA	TRBD1	TRBJ2-2	TRBV24-1	TGTGCCACCAGTGATCCGCAGACAGGGTTGAACACCGGGGAGCTGTTTTTT	CATSDPQTGLNTGELFF
NA	NA	TRBJ1-1	TRBV12-5	TGTGCTAGTGGTTTGGTACGGGGTTTGAACACTGAAGCTTTCTTT	CASGLVRGLNTEAFF
NA	NA	TRBJ1-5	TRBV29-1	TGCAGCGTTGACGGGGGCGCCGATCAGCCCCAGCATTTT	CSVDGGADQPQHF
NA	TRBD2	TRBJ2-3	TRBV27	TGTGCCAGCAGTTTAGCCAATCCGGGACTAGCGGACGTTGGTGGGAGGGATACGCAGTATTTT	CASSLANPGLADVGGRDTQYF
NA	NA	TRBJ2-3	TRBV11-2	TGTGCCAGCAGCTTAATCAAAAGGACTAGCACAGATACGCAGTATTTT	CASSLIKRTSTDTQYF
NA	TRBD1	TRBJ1-2	TRBV10-3	TGTGCCATCAGTGAGCAACAGGGGGGCTACACCTTC	CAISEQQGGYTF
NA	NA	TRBJ2-3	TRBV12-3/TRBV12-4	TGTGCCAGCAGTCTACTAGGCGGTGCAAGCACAGATACGCAGTATTTT	CASSLLGGASTDTQYF
NA	TRBD2	TRBJ2-5	TRBV11-2	TGTGCCAGCAGGCCGGGGACTAGCGGGCTGAGTGAGACCCAGTACTTC	CASRPGTSGLSETQYF
once	NA	TRBJ1-2	TRBV4-3	TGCGCCAGCAGCCAAGATCCAGGGAAGAACTATGGCTACACCTTC	CASSQDPGKNYGYTF
NA	TRBD2	TRBJ2-7	TRBV20-1	TGCAGTGCTAGAGGGGCGGGGGGGCGGTATGAGCAGTACTTC	CSARGAGGRYEQYF
NA	NA	TRBJ2-7	TRBV4-2	TGTGCCAGCAGCCAAGAAAGGCCGACCGAGCAGTACTTC	CASSQERPTEQYF
NA	NA	TRBJ1-4	TRBV18	TGTGCCAGCTCACCAATAGGGAAGGAAAAACTGTTTTTT	CASSPIGKEKLFF
NA	NA	TRBJ2-1	TRBV5-1	TGCGCCAGCCGACTCGAAGGGAGCTCCTACAATGAGCAGTTCTTC	CASRLEGSSYNEQFF
few	TRBD1	TRBJ2-7	TRBV3-1	TGTGCCAGCAGCCGCCCCGGGACAGGGCAGGACGAGCAGTACTTC	CASSRPGTGQDEQYF
NA	TRBD1	TRBJ2-6	TRBV20-1	TGCAGTGCTAATGGACAGGGCTCTGGGGCCAACGTCCTGACTTTC	CSANGQGSGANVLTF
NA	TRBD2	TRBJ2-3	TRBV4-1	TGCGCCAGCAGCCAAGCCGGGACTAGCGGCCCGAGATGGGATACGCAGTATTTT	CASSQAGTSGPRWDTQYF
once	NA	TRBJ1-1	TRBV14	TGTGCCAGCAGCCAAGGAGGTTGGGCTGAAGCTTTCTTT	CASSQGGWAEAFF
NA	NA	TRBJ2-6	TRBV9	TGTGCCGGCAGCGGTTTCCCGGGGAGCGTCCTGACTTTC	CAGSGFPGSVLTF
NA	NA	TRBJ2-5	TRBV20-1	TGCAGTGCTAGGCCGCTCGGGTCCGATGAGGAGCAGTACTTC	CSARPLGSDEEQYF
NA	TRBD2	TRBJ2-3	TRBV9	TGTGCCAGCAGCGTAGAAGGGAGGGCCACAGATACGCAGTATTTT	CASSVEGRATDTQYF